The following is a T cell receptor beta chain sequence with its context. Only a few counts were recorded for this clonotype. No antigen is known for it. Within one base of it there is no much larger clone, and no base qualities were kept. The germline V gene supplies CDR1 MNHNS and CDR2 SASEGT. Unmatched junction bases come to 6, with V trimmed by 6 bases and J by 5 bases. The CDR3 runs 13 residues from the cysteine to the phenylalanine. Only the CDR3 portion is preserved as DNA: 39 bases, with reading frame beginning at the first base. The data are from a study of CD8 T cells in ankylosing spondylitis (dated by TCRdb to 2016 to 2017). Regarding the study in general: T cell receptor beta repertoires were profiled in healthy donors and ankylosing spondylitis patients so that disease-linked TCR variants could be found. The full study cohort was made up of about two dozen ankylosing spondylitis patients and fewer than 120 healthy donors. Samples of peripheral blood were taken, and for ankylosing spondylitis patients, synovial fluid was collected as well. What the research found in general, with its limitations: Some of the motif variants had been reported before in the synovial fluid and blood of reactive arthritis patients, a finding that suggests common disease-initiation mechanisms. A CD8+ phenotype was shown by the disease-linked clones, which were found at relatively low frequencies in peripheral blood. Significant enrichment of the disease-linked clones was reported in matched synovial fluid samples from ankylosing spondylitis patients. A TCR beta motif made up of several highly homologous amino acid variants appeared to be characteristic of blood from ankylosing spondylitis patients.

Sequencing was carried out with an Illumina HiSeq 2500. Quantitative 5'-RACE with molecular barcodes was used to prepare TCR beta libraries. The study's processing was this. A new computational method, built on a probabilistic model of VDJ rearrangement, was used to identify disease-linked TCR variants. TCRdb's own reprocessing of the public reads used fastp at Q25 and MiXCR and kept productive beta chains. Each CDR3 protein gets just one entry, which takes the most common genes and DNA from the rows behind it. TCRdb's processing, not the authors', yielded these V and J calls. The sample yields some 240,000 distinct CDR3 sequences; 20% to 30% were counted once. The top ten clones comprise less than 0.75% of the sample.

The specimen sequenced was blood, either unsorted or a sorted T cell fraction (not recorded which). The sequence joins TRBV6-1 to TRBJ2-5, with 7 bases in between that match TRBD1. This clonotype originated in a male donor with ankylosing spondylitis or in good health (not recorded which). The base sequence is TGTGCCAGCAGCGGGACAGTCCGGGAGACCCAGTACTTC. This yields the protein CASSGTVRETQYF.